This record covers a single T cell receptor (beta chain). These data originate in a study of blood T cell repertoires in COVID-19. In the original workflow: For nucleated cells, counts were estimated from reference gene primer amplification. Clones were sequenced by immunoSEQ multiplex PCR, and TCRdb holds only the in-frame ones, with some missing. The DNA was the basis for D and trimming; V, J and clone size are from that table. The table lists approximately 49,000 clones, around four fifths of them singletons, with approximately 3% in the top ten. The germline gives CDR1 LGHDT, CDR2 YNNKEL (reference sequence). This CDR3 contains 16 residues. The ends lost 0 bases at V and 7 bases at J; junction bases unmatched: 10.

Sequenced: peripheral blood. The sequence was collected from a woman aged 60-75 years with acute or convalescent COVID-19. V is TRBV3-1 (or the pseudogene TRBV3-2) and J is TRBJ2-7; 9 nucleotides match TRBD2. Written as DNA, the CDR3 is TGTGCCAGCAGCCAAGATCTCCTAGCGGGGTTAGAAGAGCAGTACTTC. It specifies CASSQDLLAGLEEQYF.